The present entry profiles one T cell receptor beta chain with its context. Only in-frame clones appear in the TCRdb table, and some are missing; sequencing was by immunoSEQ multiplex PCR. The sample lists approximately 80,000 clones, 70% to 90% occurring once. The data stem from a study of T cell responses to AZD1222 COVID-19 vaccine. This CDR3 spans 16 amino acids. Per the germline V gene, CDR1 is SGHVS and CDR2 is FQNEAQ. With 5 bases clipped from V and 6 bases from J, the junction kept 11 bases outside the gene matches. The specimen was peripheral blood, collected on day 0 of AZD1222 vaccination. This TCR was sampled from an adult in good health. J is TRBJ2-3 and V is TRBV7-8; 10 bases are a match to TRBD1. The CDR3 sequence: CASSVTRTGGLDTQYF. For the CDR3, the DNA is TGTGCCAGCAGCGTCACCCGGACAGGGGGTTTGGATACGCAGTATTTT.